One sample yielded the 29 T cell receptor beta chains listed below, sequenced in a study of CXCR3-negative and CXCR3-positive naive CD8 T cells. It was by 5' RACE with UMI labels that the TRB cDNA libraries were prepared. TCRdb re-called the 5' RACE reads and shows each CDR3 protein once, DNA omitted. The sample's table shows 100,000 or so distinct CDR3 sequences. The sequencing input was naive CXCR3- CD8+ T cells from blood. The subset is: CD45RO-CCR7+CD27+CD95- naive CD8+ T cells lacking CXCR3 (TNR3-). The receptors here all came from a human donor in good health. Some clones in this sample may be carry-over from other donors' samples.

The chain uses TRBV7-2 and TRBJ1-2. The CDR3 length is 14 residues. Germline V CDR1 and CDR2: SGHTA, FQGNSA. The CDR3: CASSPSLWDYGYTF.

The J gene is TRBJ2-7, the V gene TRBV7-2; TCRdb names TRBD2, which stays unverified in the absence of DNA. Germline assignment: CDR1 SGHTA and CDR2 FQGNSA. CDR3 length: 16 residues. The CDR3 protein is CASSFGLAGDSYEQYF. Full variable domain (outside the CDR3, taken from reference TRBV7-2 and TRBJ2-7): GAGVSQSPSNKVTEKGKDVELRCDPISGHTALYWYRQSLGQGLEFLIYFQGNSAPDKSGLPSDRFSAERTGGSVSTLTIQRTQQEDSAVYLCASSFGLAGDSYEQYFGPGTRLTVT.

This chain links TRBV9 with TRBJ1-6. Germline loops: CDR1 SGDLS, CDR2 YYNGEE. The CDR3 covers 17 residues. CDR3: CASSESPGGDLDSPLHF.

The genes are TRBV5-1 and TRBJ2-7. The length of the CDR3 is 14 residues. From germline, CDR1 is SGHRS and CDR2 YFSETQ. CDR3 in amino acids: CASSLEDQSHEQYF.

The V and J genes are TRBV7-9 and TRBJ2-7; TCRdb indicates TRBD2, and absent DNA this call remains unverified. Germline V gene lookup returns CDR1 SEHNR and CDR2 FQNEAQ (reference sequence). The CDR3 covers 16 residues. The CDR3 sequence: CASSAPPSGGSYEQYF.

V is TRBV4-1 and J is TRBJ2-1; TCRdb proposes TRBD2, but this gene call is untestable without DNA. Germline V lookup: CDR1 MGHRA, CDR2 YSYEKL. The CDR3 is 16 amino acids. CDR3 residues: CASSQESGVLYNEQFF.

CDR3 in amino acids: CASSFETKDTDTQYF. The chain uses TRBV28 and TRBJ2-3; the TCRdb call, TRBD2, lacks DNA for checking. The CDR3 runs 15 residues. CDR1 and CDR2 from the germline V gene are MDHEN and SYDVKM.

The V gene is TRBV6-2 or TRBV6-3, the J gene TRBJ2-2; the D call of TRBD2 rests on TCRdb alone, since no DNA is present to check it. From germline, CDR1 is MNHEY and CDR2 SVGEGT. This CDR3 contains 13 residues. CDR3 loop: CASGPWVTGELFF.

The CDR3 loop is CASSYSRYPGELFF. The chain carries TRBV6-5 and TRBJ2-2. This CDR3 is 14 amino acids long. CDR1 is MNHEY and CDR2 is SVGAGI in the germline V gene.

The rearrangement links TRBV29-1 to TRBJ1-2; TCRdb indicates TRBD1, and absent DNA this call remains unverified. Per the germline V gene, CDR1 is SQVTM and CDR2 is ANQGSEA. The CDR3 consists of 13 residues. CDR3 sequence reads: CSVPEDRGNGYTF.

J is TRBJ2-5 and V is TRBV11-3; TCRdb's D call of TRBD1 is untestable without DNA. This CDR3 is built from 18 residues. Germline V gene lookup returns CDR1 SGHNT and CDR2 YENEEA. Here the CDR3 reads CASSASPGTGVLQETQYF.

V is TRBV19 and J is TRBJ1-5. The CDR3 runs 15 residues. In germline, CDR1 is LNHDA, CDR2 SQIVND (reference sequence). The CDR3 loop reads CASSRSGGSNQPQHF.

The genes are TRBV4-3 and TRBJ2-7; TCRdb indicates TRBD1, and absent DNA this call remains unverified. From germline, CDR1 is LGHNA and CDR2 YSLEER. The CDR3 covers 16 residues. The CDR3 region is CASSQDREGNSYEQYF.

CDR3: CASSLYPGRGVDEQYF. The chain uses TRBV7-3 and TRBJ2-7; TCRdb names TRBD1, which stays unverified in the absence of DNA. The CDR3 spans 16 residues. Germline-derived CDR1 and CDR2 are SGHTA and FQGTGA.

The genes are TRBV15 and TRBJ1-6; TCRdb reports TRBD1, a call that lacks DNA to check it against. CDR3 size: 17 residues. Germline CDR1 reads LNHNV; CDR2 reads YYDKDF (reference sequence). CDR3 residues: CATSRDPTGLSNSPLHF.

V is TRBV9 and J is TRBJ2-5; with no DNA, the TCRdb D assignment of TRBD2 cannot be verified. The length of the CDR3 is 16 residues. Germline V lookup: CDR1 SGDLS, CDR2 YYNGEE. The chain's CDR3 is CASSVGSSLVQETQYF.

This chain connects TRBV7-6 to TRBJ2-1; with no DNA, the TCRdb D assignment of TRBD2 cannot be verified. Germline CDR1 SGHVS, CDR2 FNYEAQ. This CDR3 region has 14 residues. The CDR3 protein is CASRSSGGDNEQFF.

The chain uses TRBV7-2 and TRBJ2-2; the TRBD1 assignment by TCRdb is unverifiable without DNA. The CDR3 spans 18 residues. CDR1 and CDR2 (germline): SGHTA, FQGNSA. Here the CDR3 reads CASSRLGTSNLNTGELFF.

The chain combines TRBV9 with TRBJ2-7. Germline CDR1 SGDLS, CDR2 YYNGEE. The CDR3 sequence is 14 residues long. CDR3 in amino acids: CASSVEGLTYEQYF. The whole variable domain, remainder taken from reference TRBV9 and TRBJ2-7, is DSGVTQTPKHLITATGQRVTLRCSPRSGDLSVYWYQQSLDQGLQFLIQYYNGEERAKGNILERFSAQQFPDLHSELNLSSLELGDSALYFCASSVEGLTYEQYFGPGTRLTVT.

J is TRBJ2-5 and V is TRBV7-6; the TRBD1 assignment by TCRdb is unverifiable without DNA. The CDR3 is made up of 12 amino acids. Germline loops: CDR1 SGHVS, CDR2 FNYEAQ. The CDR3 sequence is CASSLEGRNQYF.

The chain recombines TRBV12-3 or TRBV12-4 with TRBJ2-7; TCRdb's assignment of TRBD1 cannot be checked, as there is no DNA. The CDR3 totals 13 residues. CDR3 in amino acids: CASSFAPRDEQYF.

This chain links TRBV7-9 with TRBJ2-3; with no DNA, the TCRdb D assignment of TRBD2 cannot be verified. CDR3 size: 11 residues. CDR1 and CDR2 (germline): SEHNR, FQNEAQ (reference sequence). The CDR3 loop is CASPSVDTQYF.

The chain couples TRBV7-9 to TRBJ2-1. In germline, CDR1 is SEHNR, CDR2 FQNEAQ (reference sequence). The CDR3 length is 15 residues. The CDR3 is CASSLGRTPYNEQFF.

The chain recombines TRBV29-1 with TRBJ1-5. CDR3 length: 13 residues. Germline V gene data show CDR1 as SQVTM and CDR2 as ANQGSEA. CDR3 sequence reads: CSAGGGVGQPQHF.

This chain joins TRBV15 and TRBJ2-6; TCRdb calls TRBD2, which cannot be checked without DNA. The germline gives CDR1 LNHNV, CDR2 YYDKDF (reference sequence). The CDR3 length is 16 residues. Here the CDR3 reads CATSRERGSGANVLTF. The complete variable domain, with remaining parts taken from reference TRBV15 and TRBJ2-6, reads DAMVIQNPRYQVTQFGKPVTLSCSQTLNHNVMYWYQQKSSQAPKLLFHYYDKDFNNEADTPDNFQSRRPNTSFCFLDIRSPGLGDTAMYLCATSRERGSGANVLTFGAGSRLTVL.

The rearrangement joins TRBV4-1 to TRBJ2-1. Germline V CDR1 and CDR2: MGHRA, YSYEKL. CDR3 length: 12 amino acids. CDR3: CASSHGWDEQFF.

This CDR3 is CASSLSPASATYEQYF. V gene TRBV12-3 or TRBV12-4 combines with J gene TRBJ2-7; TCRdb lists TRBD2, though no DNA is available to test this call. The CDR3 covers 16 residues.

This rearrangement joins TRBV29-1 to TRBJ2-7; TCRdb lists TRBD2, though no DNA is available to test this call. CDR3 length: 13 amino acids. The germline V gene has CDR1 SQVTM and CDR2 ANQGSEA. CDR3 loop: CSVNFGLDYEQYF.

This chain links TRBV12-3 or TRBV12-4 with TRBJ1-4. This CDR3 has 16 amino acids. CDR3 loop: CASSLGTAATNEKLFF.